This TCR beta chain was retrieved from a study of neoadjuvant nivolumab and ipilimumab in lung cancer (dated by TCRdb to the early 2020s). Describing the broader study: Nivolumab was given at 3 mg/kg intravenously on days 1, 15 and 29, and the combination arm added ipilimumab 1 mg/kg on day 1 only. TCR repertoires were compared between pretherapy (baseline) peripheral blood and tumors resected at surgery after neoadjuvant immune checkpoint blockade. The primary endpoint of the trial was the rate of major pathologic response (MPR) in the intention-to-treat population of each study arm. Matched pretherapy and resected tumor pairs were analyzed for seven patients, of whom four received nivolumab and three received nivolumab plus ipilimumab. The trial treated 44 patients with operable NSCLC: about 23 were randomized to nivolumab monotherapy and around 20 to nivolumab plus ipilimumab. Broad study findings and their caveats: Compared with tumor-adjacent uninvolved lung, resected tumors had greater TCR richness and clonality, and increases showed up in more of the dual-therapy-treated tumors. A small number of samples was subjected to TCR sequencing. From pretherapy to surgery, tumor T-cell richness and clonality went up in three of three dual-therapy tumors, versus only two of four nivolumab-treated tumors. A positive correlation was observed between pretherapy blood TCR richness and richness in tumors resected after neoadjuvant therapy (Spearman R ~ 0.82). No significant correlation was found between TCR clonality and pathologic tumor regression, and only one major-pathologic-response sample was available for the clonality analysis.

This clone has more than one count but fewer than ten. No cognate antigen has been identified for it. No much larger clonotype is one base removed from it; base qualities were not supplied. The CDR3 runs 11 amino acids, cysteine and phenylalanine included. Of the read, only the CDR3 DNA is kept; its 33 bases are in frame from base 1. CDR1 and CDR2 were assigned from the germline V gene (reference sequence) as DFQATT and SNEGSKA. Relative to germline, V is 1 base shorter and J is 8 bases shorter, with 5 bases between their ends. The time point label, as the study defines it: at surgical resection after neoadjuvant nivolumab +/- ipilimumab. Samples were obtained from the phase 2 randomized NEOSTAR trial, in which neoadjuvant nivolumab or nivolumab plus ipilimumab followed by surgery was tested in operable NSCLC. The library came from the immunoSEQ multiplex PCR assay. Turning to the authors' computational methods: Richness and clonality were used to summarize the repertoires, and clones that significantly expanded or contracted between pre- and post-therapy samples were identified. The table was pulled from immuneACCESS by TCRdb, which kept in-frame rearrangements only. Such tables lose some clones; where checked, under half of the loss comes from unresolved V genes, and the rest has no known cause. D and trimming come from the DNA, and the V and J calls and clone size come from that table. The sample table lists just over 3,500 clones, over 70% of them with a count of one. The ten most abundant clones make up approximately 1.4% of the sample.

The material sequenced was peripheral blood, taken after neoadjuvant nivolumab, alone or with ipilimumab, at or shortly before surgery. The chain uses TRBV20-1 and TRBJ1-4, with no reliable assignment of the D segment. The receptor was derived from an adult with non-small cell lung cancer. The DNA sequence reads TGCAGTGCTAGAGGGGTAGAAAAACTGTTTTTT. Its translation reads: CSARGVEKLFF.